What follows describes a single T cell receptor beta chain. The data belong to a study of T cells after yellow fever vaccination. As for the study in general: Those fractions that held only low numbers of cells were prepared using the SMART-Seq v4 Ultra Low Input RNA kit.

TCRdb analysed the 5' RACE reads with MiXCR anew, one entry per CDR3 protein. This table holds around 530,000 distinct CDR3 sequences, roughly 17% found once. Trimming pared 2 bases from V and 5 bases from J, leaving 6 bases between. Per the germline V gene, CDR1 is MNHNS and CDR2 is SASEGT. This CDR3 contains 12 residues. This sequence originates from a man aged 18 to 29 who received the YFV17D yellow fever vaccine. The chain is built from TRBV6-1 and TRBJ1-2; D remains ambiguous. Source: PBMCs, taken 5 to 6 days after the first yellow fever vaccination. CDR3 in DNA: TGTGCCAGCAGTGAAAGTCCATATGGCTACACCTTC. The encoded protein is CASSESPYGYTF.